Each of the 9 T cell receptor beta chains below was sequenced from the same sample in a study of regulatory T cells in long-lasting Graves disease (dated by TCRdb to about 2021). Library generation was performed with multiplex PCR. The sample was run on an Illumina HiSeq 4000. TCR beta libraries were built with iRepertoire HTBI primers and Arm-PCR amplification of CDR3 regions. TCRdb cleaned the public reads at Q25 with fastp, built clones with MiXCR and kept in-frame beta chains. Every entry covers one CDR3 protein and lists the most common genes and DNA from its rows. The sample table records 400,000 to 450,000 distinct CDR3 sequences; about a quarter of these occur just once. The ten largest clones take up approximately 28% of the sample. The time point label here, explained by the study, means: persistent/refractory GD, antithyroid drugs over 5 years with positive TRAb. For both TCR sequencing and RNA sequencing, RNA was extracted from PBMCs using TRIzol.

Sequencing was performed on peripheral blood mononuclear cells (PBMCs), taken when the disease was refractory, from a patient treated with antithyroid drugs. The source is a female donor with Graves disease.

The V call is TRBV19, the J call TRBJ2-1, with 10 bases aligning to TRBD2. With V trimmed by 3 bases and J by 5 bases, 10 bases remained unmatched. CDR1 and CDR2 (germline): LNHDA, SQIVND (reference sequence). This CDR3 contains 17 residues. CDR3 in amino acids: CASSIFPSGSWNNEQFF. CDR3 in DNA: TGTGCCAGTAGTATCTTCCCTAGCGGGAGCTGGAACAATGAGCAGTTCTTC.

In this sample, this clonotype turned up many times. This chain uses TRBV28 with TRBJ2-5, with D possibly TRBD1 on 5 matching bases. In germline, CDR1 is MDHEN, CDR2 SYDVKM. The CDR3 covers 14 residues. The ends were cut back, 1 base at V and 4 bases at J, with 10 bases in the middle. For the CDR3, the DNA is TGTGCCAGCAGTTTATACCGTGGGGCAGAGACCCAGTACTTC. This gives the protein CASSLYRGAETQYF.

The chain is built from TRBV6-5 and TRBJ1-1; no reliable D call. V lost 4 bases and J lost 7, with 13 bases in between. Germline loops: CDR1 MNHEY, CDR2 SVGAGI. The CDR3 consists of 13 residues. The CDR3 is CASSCSGGGEAFF. CDR3 bases: TGTGCCAGCAGTTGCTCGGGCGGCGGTGAAGCTTTCTTT.

This clonotype came up a few times. This sequence joins TRBV5-1 and TRBJ2-7; the match to TRBD1 covers 7 bases. Germline CDR1 is SGHRS and CDR2 is YFSETQ. The CDR3 is 14 residues long. Trimming at V came to 3 bases and at J to 2 bases, leaving 5 bases not matched to a gene. The DNA of the CDR3 is TGCGCCAGCAGCTCCCGGGACAGAACCTACGAGCAGTACTTC. Its protein product is CASSSRDRTYEQYF.

The CDR3 sequence: CASSSLGTTQVQPQHF. In nucleotides, the CDR3 is TGTGCCAGTAGTTCACTGGGGACAACCCAGGTCCAGCCCCAGCATTTT. The rearrangement links TRBV19 to TRBJ1-5, with D possibly TRBD1 on 6 matching bases. Germline V gene sequence: CDR1 LNHDA, CDR2 SQIVND (reference sequence). This CDR3 is 16 amino acids long. V was shortened by 5 bases and J by 7 bases, with 21 bases between the two germline ends. Together with reference TRBV19 and TRBJ1-5, the CDR3 gives the full variable domain: DGGITQSPKYLFRKEGQNVTLSCEQNLNHDAMYWYRQDPGQGLRLIYYSQIVNDFQKGDIAEGYSVSREKKESFPLTVTSAQKNPTAFYLCASSSLGTTQVQPQHFGDGTRLSIL.

The chain uses TRBV4-1 and TRBJ2-5; no definite D call. V was cut by 1 base and J by 5 bases, with 8 bases left in between. The V gene's germline CDR1 is MGHRA and CDR2 YSYEKL. This CDR3 spans 13 amino acids. DNA for the CDR3: TGCGCCAGCAGCCAAGTCATCCTGGAGACCCAGTACTTC. This encodes CASSQVILETQYF.

This clonotype was observed a handful of times. The CDR3 bases are TGTGCCAGCAGCCAAGTTGACCGGGGCCCCTATGGCTACACCTTC. Its protein product is CASSQVDRGPYGYTF. J is TRBJ1-2 and V is TRBV4-2; D is possibly TRBD1 (5 bases). The V end lost 1 base, the J end lost 4 bases, and 13 bases lay between the germline ends. Germline CDR1 LGHNA, CDR2 YNFKEQ. The CDR3 consists of 15 residues.

The table lists this clonotype with a few counts. The rearrangement links TRBV30 to TRBJ1-1, with TRBD1 as a possible D gene (5 bases). V was pared by 8 bases and J by 5 bases, with 18 bases between. The CDR3 covers 13 residues. CDR1 and CDR2 (germline): GTSNPN, SVGIG (reference sequence). The CDR3 sequence: CAGGKGWETEAFF. The CDR3 coding sequence is TGTGCCGGGGGGAAGGGGTGGGAGACTGAAGCTTTCTTT. The entire variable domain, with the rest obtained from reference TRBV30 and TRBJ1-1, is as follows: SQTIHQWPATLVQPVGSPLSLECTVEGTSNPNLYWYRQAAGRGLQLLFYSVGIGQISSEVPQNLSASRPQDRQFILSSKKLLLSDSGFYLCAGGKGWETEAFFGQGTRLTVV.

The chain links TRBV7-2 to TRBJ2-7, with D unclear. Trimming removed 0 bases from V and 3 bases from J, with 12 bases in between. The CDR3 contains 15 residues. From germline, CDR1 is SGHTA and CDR2 FQGNSA. The CDR3 DNA is TGTGCCAGCAGCTTAGCCGGGCGAAGAAGCTACGAGCAGTACTTC. It yields the protein CASSLAGRRSYEQYF.